This TCR beta chain is from a study of cytomegalovirus exposure and HLA in healthy donors. PCR amplification relied on 60 Vbeta primers (plus 13 Jbeta primers). Generated by immunoSEQ multiplex PCR, the TCRdb table keeps only in-frame clones and is missing some. The profile shows 50,000 to 70,000 clones, more than 65% of them singletons. Source material: PBMCs. The clonotype was recovered from a man aged 35 to 55 in good health and CMV-seropositive.

CDR3 sequence: CASSLDRGNEKLFF. The CDR3 DNA reads as TGCGCCAGCAGCTTGGACAGGGGGAATGAAAAACTGTTTTTT. The chain has TRBV5-1 and TRBJ1-4, with 8 bases fitting TRBD1. V was pared by 0 bases and J by 5 bases, with 0 bases of the junction left unmatched. The CDR3 is made up of 14 amino acids. CDR1 is SGHRS and CDR2 is YFSETQ in the germline V gene.